This TCR beta chain stems from a study of shared clonotypes between healthy human individuals. Original data processing: Junction-only sequences produced by ImmunoSEQ had no quality scores, so filtering differed. The table came from immunoSEQ multiplex PCR; TCRdb's copy has only in-frame clones and leaves some out. V and J calls and clone size are given by that table; D and trimming were obtained from the DNA. The table records about 580,000 clones, 98% of them present only once. The ends lost 3 bases at V and 1 base at J; junction bases unmatched: 8. CDR1 is SGHTA and CDR2 is FQGNSA in the germline V gene. This CDR3 contains 16 residues. Only CD45RO-negative cells positively selected for CCR7 counted as naive CD8 cells, so terminally differentiated effector memory CD45RA+ cells were excluded. Points on this clone: As yet, its antigen is unknown.

Findings of the study overall: A few donors had 5% to 6.5% of their naive CD4 clonotypes in common. What rarefaction showed was incomplete sorted-subset sequencing despite large depth.

This clonotype was sampled from a young man in good health. The rearrangement uses TRBV7-2 and TRBJ1-1; TRBD1 matches 7 bases. Sequences were obtained from naive CD8+ T cells sorted from blood. As DNA, the CDR3 is TGTGCCAGCAGCTTGGGACAGACCAAAACGAACACTGAAGCTTTCTTT. As protein: CASSLGQTKTNTEAFF.